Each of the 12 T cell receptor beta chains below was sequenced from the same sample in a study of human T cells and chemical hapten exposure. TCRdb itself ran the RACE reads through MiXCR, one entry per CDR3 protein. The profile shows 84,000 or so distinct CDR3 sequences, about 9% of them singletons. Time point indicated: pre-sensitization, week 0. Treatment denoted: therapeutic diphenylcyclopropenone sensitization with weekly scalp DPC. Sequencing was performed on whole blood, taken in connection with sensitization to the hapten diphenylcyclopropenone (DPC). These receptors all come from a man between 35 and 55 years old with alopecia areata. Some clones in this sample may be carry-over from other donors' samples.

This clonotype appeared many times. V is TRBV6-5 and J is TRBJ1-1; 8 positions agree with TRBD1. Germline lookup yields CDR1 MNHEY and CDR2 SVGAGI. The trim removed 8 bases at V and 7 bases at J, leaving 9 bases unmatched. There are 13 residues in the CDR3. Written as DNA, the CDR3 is TGTGCCAGCCTTGGACAGGGAAGAAATGAAGCTTTCTTT. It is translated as CASLGQGRNEAFF.

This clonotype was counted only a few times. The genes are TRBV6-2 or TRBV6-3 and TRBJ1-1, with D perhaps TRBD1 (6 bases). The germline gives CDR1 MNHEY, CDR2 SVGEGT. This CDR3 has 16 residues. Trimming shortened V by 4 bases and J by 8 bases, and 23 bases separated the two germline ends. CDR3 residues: CASSSPSTGPWGEAFF. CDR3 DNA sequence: TGTGCCAGCAGTTCTCCTTCGACAGGCCCATGGGGAGAAGCTTTCTTT.

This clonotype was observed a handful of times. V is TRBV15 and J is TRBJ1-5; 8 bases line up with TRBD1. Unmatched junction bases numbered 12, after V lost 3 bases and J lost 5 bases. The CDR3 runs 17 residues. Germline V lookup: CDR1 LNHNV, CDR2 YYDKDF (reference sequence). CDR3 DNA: TGTGCCACCAGCAGTCGCTTCGGGACAGGATGGGATCAGCCCCAGCATTTT. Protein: CATSSRFGTGWDQPQHF.

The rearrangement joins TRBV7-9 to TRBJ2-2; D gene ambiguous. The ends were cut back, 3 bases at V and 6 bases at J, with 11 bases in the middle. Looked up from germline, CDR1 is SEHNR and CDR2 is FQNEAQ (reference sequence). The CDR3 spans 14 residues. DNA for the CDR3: TGTGCCAGCAGCTTTTCCTATGAGGCCGGGGAGCTGTTTTTT. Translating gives CASSFSYEAGELFF.

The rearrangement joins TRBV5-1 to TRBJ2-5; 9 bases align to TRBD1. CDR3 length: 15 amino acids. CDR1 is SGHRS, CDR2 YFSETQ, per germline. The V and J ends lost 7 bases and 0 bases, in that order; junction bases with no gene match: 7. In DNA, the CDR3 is TGCGCCAGCTCGCGATGGACAGGGGACCAAGAGACCCAGTACTTC. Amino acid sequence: CASSRWTGDQETQYF.

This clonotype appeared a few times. CDR3 coding DNA: TGTGCCAGCAGCTTAGACGGGCGGCTGGAAGAAAAACTGTTTTTT. Its protein is CASSLDGRLEEKLFF. The genes are TRBV7-9 and TRBJ1-4, with unresolved D. V lost 1 base and J 8 bases, leaving 14 bases between the germline ends. This CDR3 spans 15 amino acids. Germline V gives CDR1 SEHNR, CDR2 FQNEAQ (reference sequence).

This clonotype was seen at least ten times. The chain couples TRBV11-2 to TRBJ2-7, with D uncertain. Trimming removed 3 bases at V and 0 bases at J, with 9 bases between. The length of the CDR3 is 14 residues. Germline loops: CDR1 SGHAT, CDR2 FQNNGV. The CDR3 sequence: CASSFIASSYEQYF. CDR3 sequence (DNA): TGTGCCAGCAGCTTTATCGCTTCCTCCTACGAGCAGTACTTC. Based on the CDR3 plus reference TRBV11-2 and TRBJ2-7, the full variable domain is EAGVAQSPRYKIIEKRQSVAFWCNPISGHATLYWYQQILGQGPKLLIQFQNNGVVDDSQLPKDRFSAERLKGVDSTLKIQPAKLEDSAVYLCASSFIASSYEQYFGPGTRLTVT.

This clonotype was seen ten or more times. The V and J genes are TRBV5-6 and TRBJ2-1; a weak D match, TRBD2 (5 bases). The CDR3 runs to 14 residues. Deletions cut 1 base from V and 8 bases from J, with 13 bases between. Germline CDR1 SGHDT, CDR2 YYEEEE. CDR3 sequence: CASSLWWISDEQFF. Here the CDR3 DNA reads TGTGCCAGCAGCTTGTGGTGGATTAGCGATGAGCAGTTCTTC.

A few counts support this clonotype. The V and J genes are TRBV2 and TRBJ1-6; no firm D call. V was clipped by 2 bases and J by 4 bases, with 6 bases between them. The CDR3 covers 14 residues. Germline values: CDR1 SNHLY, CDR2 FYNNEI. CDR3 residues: CASSERPYNSPLHF. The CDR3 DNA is TGTGCCAGCAGTGAAAGGCCGTATAATTCACCCCTCCACTTT.

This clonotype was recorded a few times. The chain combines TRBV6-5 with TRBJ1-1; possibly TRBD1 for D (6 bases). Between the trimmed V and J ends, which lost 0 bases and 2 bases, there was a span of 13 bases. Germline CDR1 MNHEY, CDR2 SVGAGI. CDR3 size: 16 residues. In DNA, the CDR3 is TGTGCCAGCAGTTACTCGGGGGCAGCCCTAAACACTGAAGCTTTCTTT. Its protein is CASSYSGAALNTEAFF.

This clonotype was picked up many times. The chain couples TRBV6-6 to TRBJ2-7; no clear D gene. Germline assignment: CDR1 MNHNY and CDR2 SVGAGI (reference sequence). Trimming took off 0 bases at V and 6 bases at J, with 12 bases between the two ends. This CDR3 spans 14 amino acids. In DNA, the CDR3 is TGTGCCAGCAGTTACTCGACTTGGGGATCCGAGCAGTACTTC. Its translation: CASSYSTWGSEQYF.

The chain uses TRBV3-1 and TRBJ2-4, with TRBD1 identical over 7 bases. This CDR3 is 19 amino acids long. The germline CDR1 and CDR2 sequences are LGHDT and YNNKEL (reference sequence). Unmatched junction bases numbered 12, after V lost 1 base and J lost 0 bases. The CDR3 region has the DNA TGTGCCAGCAGCCAAGGCCGGGACAGAGGAAGAGTAGCCAAAAACATTCAGTACTTC. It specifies CASSQGRDRGRVAKNIQYF.